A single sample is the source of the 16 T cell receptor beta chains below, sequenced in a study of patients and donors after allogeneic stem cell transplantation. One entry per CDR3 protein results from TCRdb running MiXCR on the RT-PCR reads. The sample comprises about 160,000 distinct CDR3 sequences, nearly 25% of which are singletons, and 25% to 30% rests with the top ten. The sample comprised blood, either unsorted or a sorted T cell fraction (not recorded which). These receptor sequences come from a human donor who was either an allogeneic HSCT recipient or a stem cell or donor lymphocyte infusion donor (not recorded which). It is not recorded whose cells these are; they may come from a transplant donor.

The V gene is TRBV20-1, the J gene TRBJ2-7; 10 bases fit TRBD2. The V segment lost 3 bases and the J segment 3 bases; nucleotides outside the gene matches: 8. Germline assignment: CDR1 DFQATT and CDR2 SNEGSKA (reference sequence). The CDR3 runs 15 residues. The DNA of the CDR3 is TGCAGTGCTAGTACCCTAGCGGGAGCGATCTACGAGCAGTACTTC. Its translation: CSASTLAGAIYEQYF.

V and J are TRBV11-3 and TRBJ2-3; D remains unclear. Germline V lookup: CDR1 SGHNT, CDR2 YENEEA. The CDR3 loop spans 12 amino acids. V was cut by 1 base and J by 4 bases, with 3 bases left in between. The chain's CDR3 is CASSLGADTQYF. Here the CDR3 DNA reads TGTGCCAGCAGCTTAGGTGCAGATACGCAGTATTTT.

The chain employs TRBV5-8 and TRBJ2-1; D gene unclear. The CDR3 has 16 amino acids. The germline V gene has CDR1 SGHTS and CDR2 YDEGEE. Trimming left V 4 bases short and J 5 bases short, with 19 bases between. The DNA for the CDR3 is TGTGCCAGCAGCCAACCCATGTGGCTGCACCACAATGAGCAGTTCTTC. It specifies CASSQPMWLHHNEQFF. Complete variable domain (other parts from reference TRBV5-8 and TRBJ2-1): EAGVTQSPTHLIKTRGQQATLRCSPISGHTSVYWYQQALGLGLQFLLWYDEGEERNRGNFPPRFSGRQFPNYSSELNVNALELEDSALYLCASSQPMWLHHNEQFFGPGTRLTVL.

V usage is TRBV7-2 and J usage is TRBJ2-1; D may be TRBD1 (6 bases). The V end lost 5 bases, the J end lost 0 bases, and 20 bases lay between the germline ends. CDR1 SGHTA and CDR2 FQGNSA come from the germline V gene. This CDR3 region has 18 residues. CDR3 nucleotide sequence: TGTGCCAGCAGCCACCGGGACAAATATATGAGCTCCTACAATGAGCAGTTCTTC. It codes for CASSHRDKYMSSYNEQFF.

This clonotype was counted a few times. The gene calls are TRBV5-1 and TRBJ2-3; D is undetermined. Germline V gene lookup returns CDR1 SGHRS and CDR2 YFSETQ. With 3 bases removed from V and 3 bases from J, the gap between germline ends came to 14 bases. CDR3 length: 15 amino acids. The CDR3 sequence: CASSYDLYLTDTQYF. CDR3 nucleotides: TGCGCCAGCAGCTATGATCTTTACTTGACAGATACGCAGTATTTT.

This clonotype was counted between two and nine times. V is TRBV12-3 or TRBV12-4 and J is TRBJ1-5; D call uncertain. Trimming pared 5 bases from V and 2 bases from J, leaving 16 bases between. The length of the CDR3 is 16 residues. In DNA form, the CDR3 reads TGTGCCAGCAGTCCCTCCGGGTATAGGGGCAATCAGCCCCAGCATTTT. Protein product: CASSPSGYRGNQPQHF.

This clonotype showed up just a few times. CDR3 loop: CASSLLGGDNEQFF. DNA for the CDR3: TGCGCCAGCAGTTTACTGGGGGGAGACAATGAGCAGTTCTTC. V gene TRBV5-1 combines with J gene TRBJ2-1, with a tentative D call TRBD2 (6 bases). This CDR3 has 14 amino acids. V was cut by 5 bases and J by 5 bases, with 14 bases left in between. The germline V gene has CDR1 SGHRS and CDR2 YFSETQ.

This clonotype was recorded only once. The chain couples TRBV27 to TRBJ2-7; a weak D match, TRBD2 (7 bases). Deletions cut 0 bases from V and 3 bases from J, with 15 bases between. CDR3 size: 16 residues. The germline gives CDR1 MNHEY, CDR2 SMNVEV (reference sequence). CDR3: CASSLSGGALVYEQYF. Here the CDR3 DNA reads TGTGCCAGCAGTTTATCGGGGGGGGCCCTTGTCTACGAGCAGTACTTC.

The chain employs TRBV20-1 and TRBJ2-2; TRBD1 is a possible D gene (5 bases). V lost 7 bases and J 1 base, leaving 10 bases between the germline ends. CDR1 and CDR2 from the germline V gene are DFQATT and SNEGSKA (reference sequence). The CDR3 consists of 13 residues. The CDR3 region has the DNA TGCAGTGTGGATACAGGGAACACCGGGGAGCTGTTTTTT. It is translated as CSVDTGNTGELFF.

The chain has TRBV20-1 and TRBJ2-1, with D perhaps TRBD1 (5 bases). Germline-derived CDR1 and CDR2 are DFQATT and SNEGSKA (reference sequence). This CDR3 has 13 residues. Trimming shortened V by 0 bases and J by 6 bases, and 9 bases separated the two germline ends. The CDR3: CSARDSQGNEQFF. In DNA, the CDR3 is TGCAGTGCTAGAGATTCCCAGGGCAATGAGCAGTTCTTC.

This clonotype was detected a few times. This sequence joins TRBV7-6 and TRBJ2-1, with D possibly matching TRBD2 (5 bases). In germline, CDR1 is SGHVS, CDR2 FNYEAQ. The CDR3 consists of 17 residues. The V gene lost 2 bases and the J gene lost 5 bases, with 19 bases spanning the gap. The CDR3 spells CASSLNPLREGDNEQFF. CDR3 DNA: TGTGCCAGCAGCTTAAATCCGTTGAGGGAAGGAGACAATGAGCAGTTCTTC.

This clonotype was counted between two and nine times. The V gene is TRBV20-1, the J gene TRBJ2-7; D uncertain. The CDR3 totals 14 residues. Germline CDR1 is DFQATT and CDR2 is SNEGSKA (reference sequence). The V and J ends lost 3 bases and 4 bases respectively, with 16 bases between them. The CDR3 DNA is TGCAGTGCTAGTCCCGGGTCCCTCCCTTACGAGCAGTACTTC. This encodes CSASPGSLPYEQYF.

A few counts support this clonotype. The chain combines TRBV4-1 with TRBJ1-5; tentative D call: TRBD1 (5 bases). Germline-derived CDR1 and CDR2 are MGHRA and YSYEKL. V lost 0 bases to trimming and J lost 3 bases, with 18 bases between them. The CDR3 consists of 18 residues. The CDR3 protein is CASSQDLRGRQPNQPQHF. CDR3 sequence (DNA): TGCGCCAGCAGCCAAGATTTACGGGGCCGACAGCCCAATCAGCCCCAGCATTTT.

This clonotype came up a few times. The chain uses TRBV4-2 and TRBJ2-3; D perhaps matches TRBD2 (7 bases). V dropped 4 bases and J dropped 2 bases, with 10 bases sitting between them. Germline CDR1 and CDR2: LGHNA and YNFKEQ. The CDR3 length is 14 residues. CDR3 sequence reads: CASSPAGATDTQYF. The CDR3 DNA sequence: TGTGCCAGCAGCCCTGCGGGGGCCACAGATACGCAGTATTTT.

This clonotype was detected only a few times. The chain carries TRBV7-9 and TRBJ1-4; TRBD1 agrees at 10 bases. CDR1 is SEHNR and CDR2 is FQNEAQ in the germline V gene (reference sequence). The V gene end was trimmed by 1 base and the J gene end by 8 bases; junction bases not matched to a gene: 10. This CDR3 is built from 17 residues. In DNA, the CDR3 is TGTGCCAGCAGCTTAGGGCCCCTCGGGACAGGGGACGAAAAACTGTTTTTT. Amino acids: CASSLGPLGTGDEKLFF.

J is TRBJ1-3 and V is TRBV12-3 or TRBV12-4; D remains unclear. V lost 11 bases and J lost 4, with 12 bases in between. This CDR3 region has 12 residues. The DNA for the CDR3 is TGTGCCTCCTTAAGGCTGGGAAACACCATATATTTT. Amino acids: CASLRLGNTIYF.